The present T cell receptor (beta chain) was sequenced within a study of T cell repertoires in cytomegalovirus infection. With respect to this clonotype: Its specificity is not known.

TCRdb passed the reads through MiXCR, listing each CDR3 protein once. This table holds roughly 990,000 distinct CDR3 sequences, 30% to 40% found once. The CDR3 extends over 11 amino acids. CDR1 MNHNS and CDR2 SASEGT come from the germline V gene. Trimming removed 10 bases from V and 0 bases from J, with 1 base in between. This receptor was taken from a human donor in good health (CMV status not recorded). Some clones in this sample may be carry-over from other donors' samples. The chain couples TRBV6-1 to TRBJ2-6; no reliable D call. The sample consisted of cultured CD8+ T cells from PBMCs, taken from culture after CMV antigen stimulation. The CDR3 DNA is TGTGCCACCTCTGGGGCCAACGTCCTGACTTTC. Translating gives CATSGANVLTF.